Following are 24 T cell receptor beta chains from one sample sequenced in a study of blood T cells in healthy people across ages. Next came a second PCR, run for about 6 to 12 cycles, which used a sample-barcoded 5' primer along with a J-beta primer mix. One entry per CDR3 protein results from TCRdb running MiXCR on the 5' RACE reads. Among 1.8 million or so distinct CDR3 sequences listed, about 39% were seen once. The sample was blood. The source is a human donor in good health.

The chain is built from TRBV7-9 and TRBJ2-5; maybe TRBD1 (5 bases). The germline V gene encodes CDR1 SEHNR and CDR2 FQNEAQ (reference sequence). V was clipped by 10 bases and J by 5 bases, with 17 bases between them. This CDR3 has 13 amino acids. The CDR3 here is CAILQELGETQYF. CDR3 nucleotide sequence: TGTGCCATACTACAGGAATTAGGCGAGACCCAGTACTTC.

This chain uses TRBV2 with TRBJ1-2; D remains unclear. Germline V gene lookup returns CDR1 SNHLY and CDR2 FYNNEI. This CDR3 is 14 amino acids long. The V end lost 7 bases, the J end lost 1 base, and 13 bases lay between the germline ends. The CDR3, as DNA: TGTGCCAGCACGAGGAATCGGGATAACTATGGCTACACCTTC. Protein product: CASTRNRDNYGYTF.

The CDR3 DNA follows: TGTGCCAGCAGTGGGGGCCCTGTCGGGGGGCAAGAGACCCAGTACTTC. This codes for CASSGGPVGGQETQYF. V usage is TRBV28 and J usage is TRBJ2-5, with D maybe TRBD2 (7 bases). The CDR3 has 16 residues. The germline V and J ends were trimmed by 5 bases and 2 bases, with 18 bases remaining between them. Germline V gene sequence: CDR1 MDHEN, CDR2 SYDVKM.

The genes are TRBV20-1 and TRBJ2-7, with 7 nucleotides matching TRBD2. The CDR3 is 14 residues long. Germline values: CDR1 DFQATT, CDR2 SNEGSKA (reference sequence). J lost 6 bases, V lost 6 bases, and 14 bases had no gene match. The CDR3 nucleotides read TGCAGTGCCATTGGCGCGGGAGTCTGGGCCGAGCAGTACTTC. Translated: CSAIGAGVWAEQYF.

This clonotype was counted a few times. The chain has TRBV10-3 and TRBJ2-5, with 10 bases identical to TRBD1. V shed 10 bases, J shed 4 bases, and the junction held 21 bases outside the gene matches. Germline-derived CDR1 and CDR2 are ENHRY and SYGVKD. This CDR3 is built from 18 residues. CDR3: CATTAGQGRTGGGETQYF. The CDR3 DNA follows: TGTGCCACGACGGCGGGACAGGGGCGAACCGGAGGAGGAGAGACCCAGTACTTC.

This clonotype occurred a few times. The chain joins TRBV12-3 or TRBV12-4 to TRBJ2-4; TRBD1 is a possible D gene (5 bases). There are 15 residues in the CDR3. Trimming left V 5 bases short and J 0 bases short, with 11 bases between. The CDR3 coding sequence is TGTGCCAGCAGTCGACAGACTCTAGCCAAAAACATTCAGTACTTC. Residues: CASSRQTLAKNIQYF.

The genes are TRBV20-1 and TRBJ1-2, with 8 bases that match TRBD1. V was clipped by 8 bases and J by 7 bases; unmatched bases: 9. CDR3 length: 12 amino acids. CDR1 and CDR2 from the germline V gene are DFQATT and SNEGSKA (reference sequence). CDR3 residues: CSPQGGFGGYTF. The CDR3 region has the DNA TGCAGTCCACAGGGGGGGTTTGGTGGCTACACCTTC.

The rearrangement joins TRBV5-1 to TRBJ2-7, with 7 positions matching TRBD1. The junction had 10 bases not matched to a gene; V was cut back by 4 bases and J by 0 bases. CDR3 length equals 16 residues. CDR1 is SGHRS and CDR2 is YFSETQ in the germline V gene. CDR3 amino acids: CASSPDLRDSSYEQYF. CDR3 bases: TGCGCCAGCAGCCCGGACTTACGGGACAGCTCCTACGAGCAGTACTTC. Complete variable domain (other parts from reference TRBV5-1 and TRBJ2-7): KAGVTQTPRYLIKTRGQQVTLSCSPISGHRSVSWYQQTPGQGLQFLFEYFSETQRNKGNFPGRFSGRQFSNSRSEMNVSTLELGDSALYLCASSPDLRDSSYEQYFGPGTRLTVT.

This clonotype was observed a few times. The rearrangement uses TRBV7-2 and TRBJ2-7; 11 positions match TRBD1. The J segment lost 5 bases and the V segment lost 5 bases, leaving 11 bases of the junction unmatched. Per germline, CDR1 SGHTA and CDR2 FQGNSA. This CDR3 has 16 residues. The chain's CDR3 is CASSPRGQGALDEQYF. The CDR3 DNA sequence: TGTGCCAGCAGCCCCCGCGGACAGGGGGCTTTGGACGAGCAGTACTTC. Full variable domain (outside the CDR3, taken from reference TRBV7-2 and TRBJ2-7): GAGVSQSPSNKVTEKGKDVELRCDPISGHTALYWYRQSLGQGLEFLIYFQGNSAPDKSGLPSDRFSAERTGGSVSTLTIQRTQQEDSAVYLCASSPRGQGALDEQYFGPGTRLTVT.

V is TRBV5-6 and J is TRBJ1-1; D is perhaps TRBD1 (5 bases). Germline-derived CDR1 and CDR2 are SGHDT and YYEEEE. CDR3 size: 16 residues. V was trimmed by 0 bases and J by 0 bases, leaving 12 bases between them. The chain's CDR3 is CASSLGIWGMNTEAFF. The CDR3 DNA reads TGTGCCAGCAGCTTGGGCATTTGGGGGATGAACACTGAAGCTTTCTTT.

The rearrangement links TRBV29-1 to TRBJ1-1, with D possibly TRBD1 on 5 matching bases. The CDR3 runs 17 residues. Between the trimmed V and J ends, which lost 4 bases and 5 bases, there was a span of 26 bases. Germline V gene lookup returns CDR1 SQVTM and CDR2 ANQGSEA. In nucleotides, the CDR3 is TGCAGCGTTGGTTGGAGTGCAGGGCTAACAATTGGGACTGAAGCTTTCTTT. Its translation: CSVGWSAGLTIGTEAFF.

The chain carries TRBV6-6 and TRBJ2-7, with D possibly matching TRBD2 (6 bases). CDR1 and CDR2 from the germline V gene are MNHNY and SVGAGI (reference sequence). Trimming stripped 8 bases from V and 3 bases from J, with 11 bases between. The CDR3 is made up of 12 amino acids. This CDR3 is CASAGGRYEQYF. In nucleotides, the CDR3 is TGTGCCAGCGCCGGGGGACGCTACGAGCAGTACTTC.

The chain employs TRBV6-2 or TRBV6-3 and TRBJ2-6; the D call may be TRBD1 or TRBD2 (5 bases each). The CDR3 totals 18 residues. V was shortened by 5 bases and J by 1 base, with 18 bases between the two germline ends. Germline V gene lookup returns CDR1 MNHEY and CDR2 SVGEGT. The CDR3 region is CASSHSWVGESGANVLTF. As DNA, the CDR3 is TGTGCCAGCAGTCACAGTTGGGTGGGGGAATCTGGGGCCAACGTCCTGACTTTC.

This clonotype was seen a few times. The chain carries TRBV20-1 and TRBJ2-5; D perhaps matches TRBD2 (7 bases). Germline CDR1 is DFQATT and CDR2 is SNEGSKA (reference sequence). This CDR3 spans 16 amino acids. Trimming took off 5 bases at V and 0 bases at J, with 19 bases between the two ends. The CDR3 spells CSARLRGGEYQETQYF. CDR3 bases: TGCAGTGCTCGGCTCAGAGGGGGGGAGTACCAAGAGACCCAGTACTTC.

The chain combines TRBV5-1 with TRBJ2-1, with D perhaps TRBD1 or TRBD2 (5 bases each). Looked up from germline, CDR1 is SGHRS and CDR2 is YFSETQ. V was clipped by 0 bases and J by 7 bases, with 14 bases between them. This CDR3 has 15 amino acids. The CDR3 DNA follows: TGCGCCAGCAGCTTGGGAGGGGCCATACAAAATGAGCAGTTCTTC. Translation gives CASSLGGAIQNEQFF.

This clonotype is a singleton in its sample. At one end, the junction sequence differs from germline, possibly due to a read error. The CDR3 loop reads CASGLRGSGPNYYNAQFF. The CDR3 region has the DNA TGTGCCAGCGGCTTAAGAGGGAGCGGACCTAATTATTACAATGCACAGTTCTTC. The chain uses TRBV7-2 and TRBJ2-1; D possibly corresponds to TRBD2 (5 bases). The CDR3 covers 18 residues. Germline V CDR1 and CDR2: SGHTA, FQGNSA.

The chain carries TRBV28 and TRBJ2-1; 8 bases map to TRBD2. V gave up 2 bases and J gave up 5 bases; unmatched junction bases: 5. There are 15 residues in the CDR3. Germline V gene lookup returns CDR1 MDHEN and CDR2 SYDVKM. CDR3 nucleotides: TGTGCCAGCAGTTTAACGGGGGGGACGCACAATGAGCAGTTCTTC. This sequence encodes CASSLTGGTHNEQFF.

This chain uses TRBV7-6 with TRBJ1-6; D perhaps matches TRBD1 (6 bases). The CDR3 has 13 amino acids. From germline, CDR1 is SGHVS and CDR2 FNYEAQ. V was trimmed by 8 bases and J by 8 bases, leaving 13 bases between them. The CDR3, as DNA: TGTGCCAGCGGTGGAGGGGGGTATTCACCCCTCCACTTT. Residues: CASGGGGYSPLHF.

The V and J genes are TRBV4-2 and TRBJ1-2; TRBD1 might be the D (5 bases). The ends were cut back, 0 bases at V and 5 bases at J, with 13 bases in the middle. The CDR3 is made up of 15 amino acids. Looked up from germline, CDR1 is LGHNA and CDR2 is YNFKEQ. The CDR3: CASSQDRSRVYGYTF. DNA of the CDR3: TGTGCCAGCAGCCAAGACAGGTCCAGGGTGTATGGCTACACCTTC.

There are many counts of this clonotype. This chain links TRBV29-1 with TRBJ1-2; D gene unclear. The CDR3 runs 11 residues. CDR1 is SQVTM, CDR2 ANQGSEA, per germline. Trimming removed 5 bases at V and 1 base at J, with 5 bases between. The CDR3 loop reads CSVNLNYGYTF. In DNA, the CDR3 is TGCAGCGTTAACCTTAACTATGGCTACACCTTC.

This clonotype was observed at least ten times. The chain combines TRBV3-1 with TRBJ2-7; D unclear. V dropped 6 bases and J dropped 2 bases, with 5 bases sitting between them. Germline assignment: CDR1 LGHDT and CDR2 YNNKEL (reference sequence). This CDR3 contains 11 residues. This chain's CDR3 is CASRQAYEQYF. The CDR3 DNA reads TGTGCCAGCAGGCAGGCCTACGAGCAGTACTTC.

The chain joins TRBV7-9 to TRBJ2-5; 7 bases fit TRBD2. The end of the DNA aligns better with TRBJ2-7, so the J call may be wrong. This CDR3 is built from 14 residues. Germline V lookup: CDR1 SEHNR, CDR2 FQNEAQ (reference sequence). The CDR3 bases are TGTGCCAGCAGCTGCGGGGGTAATCTCTACGAGCAGTACTTC. This gives the protein CASSCGGNLYEQYF.

For this clonotype: Germline and junction disagree at one end, which may indicate a read error. The J gene is TRBJ1-2, the V gene TRBV20-1, with 7 positions matching TRBD1. CDR3 size: 13 residues. Germline assignment: CDR1 DFQATT and CDR2 SNEGSKA (reference sequence). The CDR3 DNA follows: TGCAGTGCTAGGGACAGGCCAAACTATAGCTACACCTTC. It specifies CSARDRPNYSYTF.

The V call is TRBV7-2, the J call TRBJ2-7; 11 positions match TRBD2. This CDR3 comprises 16 residues. Germline assignment: CDR1 SGHTA and CDR2 FQGNSA. Losses at the gene ends were 5 bases for V and 6 bases for J; bases not matched to a gene: 12. The CDR3 nucleotides are TGTGCCAGCAGCCCATTAGCGGGGGGGCCGGTCTCCGAGCAGTACTTC. It translates to CASSPLAGGPVSEQYF.